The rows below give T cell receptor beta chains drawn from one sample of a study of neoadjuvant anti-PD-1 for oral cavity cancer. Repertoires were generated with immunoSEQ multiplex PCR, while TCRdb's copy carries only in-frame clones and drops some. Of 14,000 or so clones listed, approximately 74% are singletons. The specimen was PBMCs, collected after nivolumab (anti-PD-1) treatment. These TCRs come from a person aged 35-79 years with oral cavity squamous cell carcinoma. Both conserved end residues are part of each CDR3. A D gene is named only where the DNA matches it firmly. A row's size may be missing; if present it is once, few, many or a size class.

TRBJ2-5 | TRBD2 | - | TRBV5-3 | TGTGCCAGAGGGGTTCAATGGGCTAGCGGGGAGCTCCTAGAGACCCAGTACTTC | CARGVQWASGELLETQYF
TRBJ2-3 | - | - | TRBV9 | TGTGCCAGCAGCTTCACTAGGACGGGAGATACGCAGTATTTT | CASSFTRTGDTQYF
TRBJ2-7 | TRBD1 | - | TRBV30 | TGTGCCTGGAGGCCGACCGGGACAGCTTACGAGCAGTACTTC | CAWRPTGTAYEQYF
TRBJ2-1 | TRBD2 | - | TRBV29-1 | TGCAGCGTCAAGACTAGCGGGTTTGGCCATGAGCAGTTCTTC | CSVKTSGFGHEQFF
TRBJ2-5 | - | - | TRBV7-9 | TGTGCCAGCAGCTTAGGGTCAGGGTGGGGAGAGACCCAGTACTTC | CASSLGSGWGETQYF
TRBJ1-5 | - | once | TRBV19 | TGTGCCACCAGGACAGACCATAGCAATCAGCCCCAGCATTTT | CATRTDHSNQPQHF
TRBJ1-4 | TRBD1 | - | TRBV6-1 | TGTGCCAGCGTCACAGGGGACCTTAATGAAAAACTGTTTTTT | CASVTGDLNEKLFF
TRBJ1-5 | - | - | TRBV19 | TGTGCCAGTAGGATGGATGGGAAGGGCAATCAGCCCCAGCATTTT | CASRMDGKGNQPQHF
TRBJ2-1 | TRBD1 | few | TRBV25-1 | TGTGCCAGCATGGGGGACAGGGGGCATTACAATGAGCAGTTCTTC | CASMGDRGHYNEQFF
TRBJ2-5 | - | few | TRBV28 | TGTGCCATCCGTGGAGCCGCCCAAGAGACCCAGTACTTC | CAIRGAAQETQYF
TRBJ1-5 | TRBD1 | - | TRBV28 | TGTGCCAGCAGGGGCCGAGGACAGGGGAATCAGCCCCAGCATTTT | CASRGRGQGNQPQHF
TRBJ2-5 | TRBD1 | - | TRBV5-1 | TGCGCCAGCAGTCGCGACAGGGCAGAGACCCAGTACTTC | CASSRDRAETQYF
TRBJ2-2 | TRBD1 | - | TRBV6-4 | TGTGCCAGCAGTGACTCGACAGGGGAGGACACCGGGGAGCTGTTTTTT | CASSDSTGEDTGELFF
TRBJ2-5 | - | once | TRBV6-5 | TGTGCCAGCAGTGACGGGACCCAGTACTTC | CASSDGTQYF
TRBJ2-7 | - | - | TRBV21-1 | TGTGCCAGCAGAGGTTGGGACAGCCACGAGCAGTACTTC | CASRGWDSHEQYF
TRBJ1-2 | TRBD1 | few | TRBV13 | TGTGCCAGCAGCTGGGGACAGGGGAGCGGCTATGGCTACACCTTC | CASSWGQGSGYGYTF
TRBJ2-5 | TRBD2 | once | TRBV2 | TGTGCCAGCATGGTAGCGGGACTAGAGACCCAGTACTTC | CASMVAGLETQYF
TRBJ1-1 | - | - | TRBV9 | TGTGCCAGCAGCGAAGGGACGGTGAACACTGAAGCTTTCTTT | CASSEGTVNTEAFF
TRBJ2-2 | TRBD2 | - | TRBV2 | TGTGCCAGCAGCCTCGGGAGGGCCCCCGCCGGGGAGCTGTTTTTT | CASSLGRAPAGELFF
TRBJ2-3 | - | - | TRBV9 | TGTGCCAGCAGCGTAGTTCCTGCTGGCACAGATACGCAGTATTTT | CASSVVPAGTDTQYF
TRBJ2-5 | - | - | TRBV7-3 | TGTGCCAGCAGCTTAGAGGGTCAGACCCAGTACTTC | CASSLEGQTQYF
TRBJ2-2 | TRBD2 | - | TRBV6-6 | TGTGCCAGCAGTTTCGGACTAGTTTCCGGGGAGCTGTTTTTT | CASSFGLVSGELFF
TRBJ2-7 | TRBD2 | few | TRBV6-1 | TGTGCCAGCAGTGAAGTATCTAGCGGGATCGACGAGCAGTACTTC | CASSEVSSGIDEQYF
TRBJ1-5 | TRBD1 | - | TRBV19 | TGTGCCAGTAGACGGACAGGCCCAAATCAGCCCCAGCATTTT | CASRRTGPNQPQHF
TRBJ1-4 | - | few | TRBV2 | TGTGCCAGCAGTGTGGGGGGACCAGCTAATGAAAAACTGTTTTTT | CASSVGGPANEKLFF
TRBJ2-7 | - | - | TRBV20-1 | TGCAGTGCCACGGACGCCTACGAGCAGTACTTC | CSATDAYEQYF
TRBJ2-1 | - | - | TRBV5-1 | TGCGCCAGCAGCCTAGGCGGGGAGCCCTACAATGAGCAGTTCTTC | CASSLGGEPYNEQFF
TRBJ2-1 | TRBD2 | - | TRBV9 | TGTGCCAGCAGCCCGAGACTAGCGAACGGTCTCGGTGAGCAGTTCTTC | CASSPRLANGLGEQFF
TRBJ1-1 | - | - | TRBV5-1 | TGCGCCAGCAGCCCGGATCCGGGACGACGATCCCTCGGTGAAGCTTTCTTT | CASSPDPGRRSLGEAFF
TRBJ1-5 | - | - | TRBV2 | TGTGCCAGCAGAGGATACAAAAGGGATCAGCCCCAGCATTTT | CASRGYKRDQPQHF
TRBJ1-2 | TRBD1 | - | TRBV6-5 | TGTGCCAGCAGCACCAAGCGGACAGGTGATTATGGCTACACCTTC | CASSTKRTGDYGYTF
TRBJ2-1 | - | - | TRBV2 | TGTGCCAGCGGTGGGGCAGGTGAGCAGTTCTTC | CASGGAGEQFF
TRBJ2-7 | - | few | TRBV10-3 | TGTGCCATCAGAACGGGAAGTGTATACGAGCAGTACTTC | CAIRTGSVYEQYF
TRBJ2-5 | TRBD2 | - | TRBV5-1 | TGCGCCAGCAGCTTGGAAACTAGCGGGAGTGAGACCCAGTACTTC | CASSLETSGSETQYF
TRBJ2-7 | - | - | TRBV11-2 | TGTGCCAGCAGCTTAGAGTGGGGCATAGGGACGGTTTTCTACGAGCAGTACTTC | CASSLEWGIGTVFYEQYF
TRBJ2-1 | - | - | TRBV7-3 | TGTGCCAGCAGCCCAGGGGCTCGGGGGCACTACAATGAGCAGTTCTTC | CASSPGARGHYNEQFF
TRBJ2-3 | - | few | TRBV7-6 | TGTGCCAGCAGCTTATCATCCGGACTGAGCACAGATACGCAGTATTTT | CASSLSSGLSTDTQYF
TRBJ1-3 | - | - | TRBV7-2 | TGTGCCAGCAGTGACAGCTCTGGAAACACCATATATTTT | CASSDSSGNTIYF
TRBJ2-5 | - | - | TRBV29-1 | TGCAGCGTTGATTCACAGGGAGAGACCCAGTACTTC | CSVDSQGETQYF
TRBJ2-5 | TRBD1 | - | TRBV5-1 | TGCGCCAGCAGCTCGACAGGGCTGGAGACCCAGTACTTC | CASSSTGLETQYF
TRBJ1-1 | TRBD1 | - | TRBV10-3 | TGTGCCATCACACCGGACAGGGTCACTGAAGCTTTCTTT | CAITPDRVTEAFF
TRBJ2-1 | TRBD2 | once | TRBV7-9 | TGTGCCAGCAGTTTGACTAGCGGAGACTACAATGAGCAGTTCTTC | CASSLTSGDYNEQFF
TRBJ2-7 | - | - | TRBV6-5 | TGTGCCAGCATCTCACCCACCTACGAGCAGTACTTC | CASISPTYEQYF
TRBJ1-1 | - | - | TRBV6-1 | TGTGCCAGCAGCTCTGAGGACACTTACGCTGAAGCTTTCTTT | CASSSEDTYAEAFF
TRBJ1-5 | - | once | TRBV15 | TGTGCCACCAGCAAGGGGGGGGACCAGCCCCAGCATTTT | CATSKGGDQPQHF
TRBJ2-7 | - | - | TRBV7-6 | TGTGCCAGCAGCTTAATGGTAGGAGAGTACGAGCAGTACTTC | CASSLMVGEYEQYF
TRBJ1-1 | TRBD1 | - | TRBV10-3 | TGTGCCATCAGGGGGACAGGCACTGAAGCTTTCTTT | CAIRGTGTEAFF
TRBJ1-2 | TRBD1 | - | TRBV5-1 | TGCGCCAGCAGCTTGTCCCGACAGGGGGTTTATGGCTACACCTTC | CASSLSRQGVYGYTF
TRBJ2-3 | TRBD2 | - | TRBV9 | TGTGCCAGCAGCCCTGATGGGAGAGCGGGGCTAAGCACAGATACGCAGTATTTT | CASSPDGRAGLSTDTQYF
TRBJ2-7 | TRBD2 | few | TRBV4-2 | TGTGCCAGCAGCCAAGTGCAGCGGGAGTCCTACGAGCAGTACTTC | CASSQVQRESYEQYF
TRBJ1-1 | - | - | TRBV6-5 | TGTGCCAGCAGTTACTCGACCTGGCTGGCTGAAGCTTTCTTT | CASSYSTWLAEAFF
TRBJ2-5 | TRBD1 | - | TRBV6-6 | TGTGCCAGCACCTACCAGGGGGCCGGGGAGACCCAGTACTTC | CASTYQGAGETQYF
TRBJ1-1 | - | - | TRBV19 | TGTGCCAGTAGGCGGGTTACTGAAGCTTTCTTT | CASRRVTEAFF
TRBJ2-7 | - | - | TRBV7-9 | TGTGCCAGCAGCTTAGGACGGGACTACGAGCAGTACTTC | CASSLGRDYEQYF
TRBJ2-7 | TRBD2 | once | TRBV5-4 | TGTGCCAGCAGCTTTCGGACTAGCGGACCCTACGAGCAGTACTTC | CASSFRTSGPYEQYF
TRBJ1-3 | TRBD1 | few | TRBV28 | TGTGCCAGCAGCCGACTAGGGGACAGCTCTGGAAACACCATATATTTT | CASSRLGDSSGNTIYF
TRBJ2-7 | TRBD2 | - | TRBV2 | TGTGCCAGCAGTCTCGGGACTAGCGGCTACGAGCAGTACTTC | CASSLGTSGYEQYF
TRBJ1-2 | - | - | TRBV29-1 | TGCAGCGTTGGGCCCAGTGGCTACACCTTC | CSVGPSGYTF
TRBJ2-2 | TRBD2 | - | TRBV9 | TGTGCCAGCAGCCCCCCGACTAGCGGATCCTCCACCGGGGAGCTGTTTTTT | CASSPPTSGSSTGELFF
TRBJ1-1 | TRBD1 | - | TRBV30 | TGTGCCTGGAGTGGATCCGAGACAGGGGCGAACACTGAAGCTTTCTTT | CAWSGSETGANTEAFF